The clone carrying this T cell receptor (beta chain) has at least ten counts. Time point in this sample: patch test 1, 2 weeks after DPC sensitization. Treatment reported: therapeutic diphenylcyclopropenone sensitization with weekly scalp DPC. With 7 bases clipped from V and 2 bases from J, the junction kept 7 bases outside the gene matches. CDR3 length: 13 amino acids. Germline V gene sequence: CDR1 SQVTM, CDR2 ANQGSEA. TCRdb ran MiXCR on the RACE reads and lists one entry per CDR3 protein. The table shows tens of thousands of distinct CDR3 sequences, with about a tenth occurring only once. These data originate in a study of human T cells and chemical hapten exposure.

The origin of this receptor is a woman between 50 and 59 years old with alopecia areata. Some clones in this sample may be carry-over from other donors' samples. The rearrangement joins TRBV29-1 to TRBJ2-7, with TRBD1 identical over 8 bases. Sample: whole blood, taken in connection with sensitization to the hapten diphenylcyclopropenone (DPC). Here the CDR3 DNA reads TGCAGCGGACAGGGGCCTTCGGCCTACGAGCAGTACTTC. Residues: CSGQGPSAYEQYF.